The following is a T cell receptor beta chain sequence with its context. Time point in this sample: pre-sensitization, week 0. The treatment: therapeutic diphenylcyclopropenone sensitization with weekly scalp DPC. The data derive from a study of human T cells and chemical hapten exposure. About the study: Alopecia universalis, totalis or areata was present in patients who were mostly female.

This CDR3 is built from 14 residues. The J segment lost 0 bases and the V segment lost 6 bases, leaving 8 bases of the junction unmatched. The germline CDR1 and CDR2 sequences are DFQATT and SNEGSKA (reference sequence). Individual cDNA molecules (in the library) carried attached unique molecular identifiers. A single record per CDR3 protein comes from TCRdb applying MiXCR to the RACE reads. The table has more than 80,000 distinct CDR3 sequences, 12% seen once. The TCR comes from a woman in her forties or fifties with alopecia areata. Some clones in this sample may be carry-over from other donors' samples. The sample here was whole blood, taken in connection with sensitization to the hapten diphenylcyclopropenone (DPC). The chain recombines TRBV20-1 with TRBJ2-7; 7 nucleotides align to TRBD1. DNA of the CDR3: TGCAGTGCCATGGACAGGTGGAGCTCCTACGAGCAGTACTTC. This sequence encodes CSAMDRWSSYEQYF.